Sequencing of this TCR beta chain was carried out in a study of shared clonotypes between healthy human individuals. The authors ran the assay at deep level. The table came from immunoSEQ multiplex PCR; TCRdb's copy has only in-frame clones and leaves some out. Among about 1.5 million clones listed, approximately 98% were seen once. Study-level findings and limits: Among a handful of donors, approximately 5% of naive CD4 clonotypes were found in common. Richness estimates generally favored naive over memory subsets.

Comment on this clone: What it binds is not known.

This CDR3 is built from 15 residues. V was trimmed by 0 bases and J by 3 bases, leaving 11 bases between them. CDR1 and CDR2 from the germline V gene are LNHNV and YYDKDF (reference sequence). This chain joins TRBV15 and TRBJ2-5, with D perhaps matching TRBD1 (6 bases). The sample was naive CD4+ T cells sorted from blood. Subset here: CD45RA+ positively selected. The TCR originated in a man younger than 45 in good health. The chain's CDR3 is CATSRDVGAEETQYF. The CDR3 nucleotides are TGTGCCACCAGCAGAGATGTGGGGGCGGAAGAGACCCAGTACTTC.